A few counts support the clone carrying this T cell receptor (beta chain). Its antigen is not identified. This specimen belongs to a study of T-cell reconstitution after alpha-beta-depleted transplantation in children. Findings and caveats of the study: Two months or so post-transplant, alpha-beta T cells reportedly derived from several hundred expanded graft clones. T-cell counts and diversity at one year post-transplant came mainly from newly produced T cells. From surviving recipient T cells and thymic progenitors came the high day-60 TCRbeta diversity observed in some patients.

The germline CDR1 and CDR2 sequences are SGHAT and FQDESV (reference sequence). This CDR3 has 15 amino acids. V lost 5 bases to trimming and J lost 5 bases; unmatched junction nucleotides: 8. Preparation of the TCRbeta library was carried out with unique molecular identifiers. TCRdb re-called the PCR reads with MiXCR, one entry per CDR3 protein. The sample consists of 500,000 to 650,000 distinct CDR3 sequences, about an eighth of them appearing once. Sequenced material: PBMCs, mostly from graft donor cells, taken 180 days after TCRalphabeta/CD19-depleted stem cell transplant. This TCR was sampled from a female patient under 10 years old who had a stem cell transplant for aplastic anemia, so the T cells may come from the graft donor. The V gene is TRBV11-1, the J gene TRBJ1-1, with TRBD1 identical over 10 bases. CDR3 loop: CASSIPDRGPTEAFF. The CDR3 DNA follows: TGTGCCAGCAGCATTCCCGACAGGGGGCCAACTGAAGCTTTCTTT.